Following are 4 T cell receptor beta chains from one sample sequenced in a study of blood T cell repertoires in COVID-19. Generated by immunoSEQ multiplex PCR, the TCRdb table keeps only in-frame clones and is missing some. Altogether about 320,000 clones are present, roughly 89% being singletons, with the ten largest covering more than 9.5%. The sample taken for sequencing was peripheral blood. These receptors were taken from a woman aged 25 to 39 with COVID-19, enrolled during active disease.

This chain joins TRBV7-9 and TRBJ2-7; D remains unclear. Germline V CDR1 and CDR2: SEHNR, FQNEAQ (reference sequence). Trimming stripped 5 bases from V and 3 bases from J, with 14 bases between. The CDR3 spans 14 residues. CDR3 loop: CASSPQTRNYEQYF. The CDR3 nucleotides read TGTGCCAGCAGCCCCCAGACACGGAACTACGAGCAGTACTTC.

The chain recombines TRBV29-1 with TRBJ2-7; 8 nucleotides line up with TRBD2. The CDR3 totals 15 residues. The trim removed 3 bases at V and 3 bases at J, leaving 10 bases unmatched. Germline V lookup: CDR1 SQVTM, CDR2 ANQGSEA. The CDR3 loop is CSVDDPAGVDYEQYF. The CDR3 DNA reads TGCAGCGTTGATGATCCAGCGGGGGTAGACTACGAGCAGTACTTC.

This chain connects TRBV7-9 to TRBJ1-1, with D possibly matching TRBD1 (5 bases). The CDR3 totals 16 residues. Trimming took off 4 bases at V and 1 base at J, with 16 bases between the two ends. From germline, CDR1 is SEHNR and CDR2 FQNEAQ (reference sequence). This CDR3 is CASSSAGGKKNTEAFF. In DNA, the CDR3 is TGTGCCAGCAGCTCCGCGGGGGGGAAGAAGAACACTGAAGCTTTCTTT.

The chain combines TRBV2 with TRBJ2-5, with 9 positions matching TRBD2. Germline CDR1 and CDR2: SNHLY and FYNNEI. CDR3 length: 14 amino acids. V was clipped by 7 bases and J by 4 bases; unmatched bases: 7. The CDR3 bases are TGTGCCAGCAACCCCGGGACTAGCATAGAGACCCAGTACTTC. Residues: CASNPGTSIETQYF.